Listed here are 12 T cell receptor beta chains from one sample, sequenced in a study of response to subunit inactivated influenza vaccine. TCRdb processed the RT-PCR reads anew with MiXCR; each CDR3 protein has one entry. The sample lists under 200,000 distinct CDR3 sequences, over 9.5% occurring once. The data were also submitted as part of a second study, on T cells expressing NK-cell markers. As that report states: UMIs accompanied the 5'RACE template switching by which TCR beta cDNA was made.

The source was CD8+ T cells sorted from PBMCs, collected 11 to 12 days after vaccination. These receptors all come from a man aged 45-65 years who received an inactivated influenza vaccine.

The chain couples TRBV7-6 to TRBJ2-7, with 9 bases lining up with TRBD1. The trim removed 1 base at V and 2 bases at J, leaving 3 bases unmatched. In germline, CDR1 is SGHVS, CDR2 FNYEAQ. CDR3 length: 15 amino acids. For the CDR3, the DNA is TGTGCCAGCAGCTTAGAAGGGACAGGGACCTACGAGCAGTACTTC. Its protein product is CASSLEGTGTYEQYF.

This clonotype was found a few times. J is TRBJ2-7 and V is TRBV29-1, with 9 nucleotides matching TRBD1. Germline V lookup: CDR1 SQVTM, CDR2 ANQGSEA. V dropped 0 bases and J dropped 6; count of bases not matched to a gene: 9. This CDR3 spans 15 amino acids. Written as DNA, the CDR3 is TGCAGCGTTGAAGATCTTGGACAGGGGAATTCCGAGCAGTACTTC. As protein: CSVEDLGQGNSEQYF.

This clonotype was detected only a few times. V usage is TRBV5-1 and J usage is TRBJ1-1; no clear D. Germline CDR1 SGHRS, CDR2 YFSETQ. The CDR3 loop spans 14 amino acids. Trimming shortened V by 7 bases and J by 0 bases, and 13 bases separated the two germline ends. In nucleotides, the CDR3 is TGCGCCAGCTCCGTAATGGGTATGAACACTGAAGCTTTCTTT. Translated, it gives CASSVMGMNTEAFF.

This clonotype was observed a few times. The J gene is TRBJ1-1, the V gene TRBV15; weak D call: TRBD1 (6 bases). The CDR3 is 12 amino acids. Germline CDR1 is LNHNV and CDR2 is YYDKDF (reference sequence). V dropped 9 bases and J dropped 0 bases, with 8 bases sitting between them. The DNA of the CDR3 is TGTGCCACTCAGGGGATGAACACTGAAGCTTTCTTT. Its translation is CATQGMNTEAFF.

In this sample, this clonotype turned up a few times. J is TRBJ1-5 and V is TRBV13; maybe TRBD1 (5 bases). Looked up from germline, CDR1 is PRHDT and CDR2 is FYEKMQ (reference sequence). The V end lost 3 bases, the J end lost 4 bases, and 13 bases lay between the germline ends. This CDR3 is built from 15 residues. The CDR3 nucleotides read TGTGCCAGCAGCTTGAGAAGGGCAGGGAATCAGCCCCAGCATTTT. It translates to CASSLRRAGNQPQHF.

The V call is TRBV6-2 or TRBV6-3, the J call TRBJ2-7, with 8 bases that match TRBD1. The J segment lost 2 bases and the V segment lost 6 bases, leaving 3 bases of the junction unmatched. The germline CDR1 and CDR2 sequences are MNHEY and SVGEGT. The CDR3 extends over 13 amino acids. In nucleotides, the CDR3 is TGTGCCAGCAGAGAGGGACAGGCCTACGAGCAGTACTTC. Protein: CASREGQAYEQYF.

This clonotype was observed a few times. The chain uses TRBV12-3 or TRBV12-4 and TRBJ2-7, with 7 positions matching TRBD2. The length of the CDR3 is 14 residues. V was clipped by 2 bases and J by 7 bases; unmatched bases: 8. The CDR3 region is CASSLWREGPEQYF. The CDR3 bases are TGTGCCAGCAGTTTATGGAGGGAGGGCCCAGAGCAGTACTTC.

V and J are TRBV5-4 and TRBJ2-1; 10 nucleotides line up with TRBD2. V lost 4 bases, J lost 6 bases, and 7 bases stayed unmatched. The germline CDR1 and CDR2 sequences are SGHNT and YYREEE (reference sequence). The CDR3 loop spans 15 amino acids. The DNA of the CDR3 is TGTGCCAGCAGCCCCTGGGCTAGCGGGAGCAATGAGCAGTTCTTC. Its protein product is CASSPWASGSNEQFF.

The chain joins TRBV6-2 or TRBV6-3 to TRBJ2-6; TRBD1 agrees at 7 bases. With 11 bases clipped from V and 0 bases from J, the junction kept 10 bases outside the gene matches. This CDR3 has 16 amino acids. The germline V gene has CDR1 MNHEY and CDR2 SVGEGT. The DNA for the CDR3 is TGTGCCGGACGGGACAGCTTAAGCTCTGGGGCCAACGTCCTGACTTTC. As protein: CAGRDSLSSGANVLTF.

This clonotype was detected many times. This chain uses TRBV11-2 with TRBJ2-1, with 9 bases lining up with TRBD2. Germline V CDR1 and CDR2: SGHAT, FQNNGV. The CDR3 consists of 17 residues. V lost 5 bases and J lost 8; bases outside the gene matches: 16. CDR3 DNA sequence: TGTGCCAGCAGCGATTTGGCGGGAGGGCCACTCGTCGATGAGCAGTTCTTC. It is translated as CASSDLAGGPLVDEQFF.

A few counts support this clonotype. This chain joins TRBV11-2 and TRBJ2-3; TRBD2 aligns across 7 bases. V shed 0 bases, J shed 4 bases, and the junction held 13 bases outside the gene matches. The germline V gene has CDR1 SGHAT and CDR2 FQNNGV. The CDR3 extends over 18 amino acids. The CDR3 region has the DNA TGTGCCAGCAGCTTAGATCAGAACGGGGGGTATTGGGCAGATACGCAGTATTTT. It codes for CASSLDQNGGYWADTQYF.

This clonotype was found a few times. The rearrangement links TRBV14 to TRBJ2-5; tentative D call: TRBD1 (5 bases). Trimming stripped 0 bases from V and 5 bases from J, with 10 bases between. Germline V lookup: CDR1 SGHDN, CDR2 FVKESK. The CDR3 has 14 amino acids. CDR3: CASSQEGALETQYF. The DNA of the CDR3 is TGTGCCAGCAGCCAAGAAGGGGCGTTGGAGACCCAGTACTTC.